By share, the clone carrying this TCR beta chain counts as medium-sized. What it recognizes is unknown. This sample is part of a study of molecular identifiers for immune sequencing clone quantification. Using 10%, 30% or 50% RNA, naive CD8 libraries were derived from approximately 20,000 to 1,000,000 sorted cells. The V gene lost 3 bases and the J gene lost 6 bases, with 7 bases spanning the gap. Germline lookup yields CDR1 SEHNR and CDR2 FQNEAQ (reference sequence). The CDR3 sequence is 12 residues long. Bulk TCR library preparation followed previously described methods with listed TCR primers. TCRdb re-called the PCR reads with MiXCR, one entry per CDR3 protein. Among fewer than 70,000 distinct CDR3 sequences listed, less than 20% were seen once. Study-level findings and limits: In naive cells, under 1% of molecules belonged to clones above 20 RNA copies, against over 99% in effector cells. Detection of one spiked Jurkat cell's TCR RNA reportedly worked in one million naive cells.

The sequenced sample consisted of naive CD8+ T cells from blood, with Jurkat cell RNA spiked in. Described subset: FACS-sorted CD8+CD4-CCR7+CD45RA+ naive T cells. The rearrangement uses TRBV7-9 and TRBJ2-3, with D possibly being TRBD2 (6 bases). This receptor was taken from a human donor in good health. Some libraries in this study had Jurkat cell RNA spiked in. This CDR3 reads CASSLGLDTQYF. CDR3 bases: TGTGCCAGCAGCTTGGGACTCGATACGCAGTATTTT.